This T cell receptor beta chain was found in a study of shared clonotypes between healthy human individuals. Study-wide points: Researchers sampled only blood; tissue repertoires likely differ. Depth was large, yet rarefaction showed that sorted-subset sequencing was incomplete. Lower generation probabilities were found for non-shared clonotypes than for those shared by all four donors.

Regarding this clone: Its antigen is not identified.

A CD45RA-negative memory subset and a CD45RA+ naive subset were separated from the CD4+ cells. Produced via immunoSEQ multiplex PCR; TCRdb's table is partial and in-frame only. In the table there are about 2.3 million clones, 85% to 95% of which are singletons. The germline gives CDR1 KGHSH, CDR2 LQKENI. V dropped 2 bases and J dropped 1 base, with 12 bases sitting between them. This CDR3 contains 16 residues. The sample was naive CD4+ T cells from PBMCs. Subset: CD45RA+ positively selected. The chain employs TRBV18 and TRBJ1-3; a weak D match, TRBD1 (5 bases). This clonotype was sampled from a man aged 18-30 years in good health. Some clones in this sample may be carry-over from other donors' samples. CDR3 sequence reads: CASSPESGRSGNTIYF. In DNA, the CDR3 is TGTGCCAGCTCACCAGAATCAGGGAGGTCTGGAAACACCATATATTTT.